The 10 T cell receptor beta chains presented below share a single source sample, sequenced in a study of blood T cell repertoires in COVID-19. Produced via immunoSEQ multiplex PCR; TCRdb's table is partial and in-frame only. Of over 45,000 clones detected, 70% to 85% appear once; the ten largest clones hold about 4.3%. The material sequenced was peripheral blood. These receptors came from a man in his fifties or sixties with active COVID-19.

This clone was observed once. The CDR3 coding sequence is TGTGCCAGTAGGCAGGGGTCTTTCACAGATACGCAGTATTTT. Amino acids: CASRQGSFTDTQYF. The rearrangement joins TRBV19 to TRBJ2-3, with D perhaps TRBD1 (6 bases). Germline values: CDR1 LNHDA, CDR2 SQIVND (reference sequence). V gave up 6 bases and J gave up 2 bases, with 12 bases separating them. CDR3 length: 14 residues.

This rearrangement joins TRBV28 to TRBJ2-1; the match to TRBD2 covers 11 bases. The V gene end was trimmed by 7 bases and the J gene end by 8 bases; junction bases not matched to a gene: 16. The CDR3 runs to 17 residues. Germline CDR1 MDHEN, CDR2 SYDVKM. DNA of the CDR3: TGTGCCAGCAAGGGTAGCGGGGGGGCCGAGGTGGTCCATGAGCAGTTCTTC. It specifies CASKGSGGAEVVHEQFF.

The chain joins TRBV28 to TRBJ1-1; D possibly corresponds to TRBD1 (5 bases). V was shortened by 6 bases and J by 4 bases, with 12 bases between the two germline ends. CDR1 and CDR2 from the germline V gene are MDHEN and SYDVKM. The CDR3 length is 13 residues. This CDR3 reads CASSRQLATEAFF. In DNA, the CDR3 is TGTGCCAGCAGCAGACAGTTAGCCACTGAAGCTTTCTTT.

The chain couples TRBV7-9 to TRBJ2-5; a possible D gene is TRBD2 (5 bases). Trimming cost V 0 bases and J 3 bases, with 11 bases left between them. The CDR3 has 15 residues. Germline-derived CDR1 and CDR2 are SEHNR and FQNEAQ (reference sequence). CDR3 DNA sequence: TGTGCCAGCAGCTTAGCCAGGCGGGTAAAAGAGACCCAGTACTTC. It yields the protein CASSLARRVKETQYF. The full variable domain, rest sourced from reference TRBV7-9 and TRBJ2-5, is DTGVSQNPRHKITKRGQNVTFRCDPISEHNRLYWYRQTLGQGPEFLTYFQNEAQLEKSRLLSDRFSAERPKGSFSTLEIQRTEQGDSAMYLCASSLARRVKETQYFGPGTRLLVL.

The gene calls are TRBV10-2 and TRBJ1-5; D possibly corresponds to TRBD1 (5 bases). V lost 5 bases and J 2 bases, leaving 10 bases between the germline ends. The CDR3 sequence is 14 residues long. Germline-derived CDR1 and CDR2 are WSHSY and SAAADI. The CDR3 spells CASSRQGGNQPQHF. In nucleotides, the CDR3 is TGCGCCAGCAGTAGGCAGGGCGGCAATCAGCCCCAGCATTTT.

V is TRBV27 and J is TRBJ1-2; possible D gene TRBD1, 5 bases. The CDR3 has 13 amino acids. Trimming removed 3 bases at V and 4 bases at J, with 9 bases between. Germline V gene lookup returns CDR1 MNHEY and CDR2 SMNVEV (reference sequence). The CDR3 coding sequence is TGTGCCAGCAGTTTTGACAGAACCTATGGCTACACCTTC. Residues: CASSFDRTYGYTF.

The rearrangement joins TRBV7-2 to TRBJ2-7, with TRBD1 identical over 10 bases. Germline CDR1 is SGHTA and CDR2 is FQGNSA. V shed 1 base and J 4 bases; nucleotides not matched to a gene: 1. This CDR3 region has 14 residues. The CDR3 reads CASSLGQGAYEQYF. The CDR3 DNA follows: TGTGCCAGCAGCTTAGGACAGGGGGCTTACGAGCAGTACTTC.

The chain has TRBV15 and TRBJ1-2; TRBD1 might be the D (6 bases). The ends were cut back, 0 bases at V and 7 bases at J, with 15 bases in the middle. Germline CDR1 reads LNHNV; CDR2 reads YYDKDF (reference sequence). The CDR3 extends over 15 amino acids. In nucleotides, the CDR3 is TGTGCCACCAGCAGAGATCCCGGCAGGGGAATTGGCTACACCTTC. Translating it yields CATSRDPGRGIGYTF. Full variable domain (rest looked up from reference TRBV15 and TRBJ1-2): DAMVIQNPRYQVTQFGKPVTLSCSQTLNHNVMYWYQQKSSQAPKLLFHYYDKDFNNEADTPDNFQSRRPNTSFCFLDIRSPGLGDTAMYLCATSRDPGRGIGYTFGSGTRLTVV.

V usage is TRBV13 and J usage is TRBJ1-2; no reliable D call. The CDR3 runs 14 residues. In germline, CDR1 is PRHDT, CDR2 FYEKMQ (reference sequence). V was clipped by 6 bases and J by 1 base, with 12 bases between them. The CDR3 loop reads CASRPRSFNYGYTF. The CDR3, as DNA: TGTGCCAGCAGGCCACGGAGCTTTAACTATGGCTACACCTTC.

The chain joins TRBV5-1 to TRBJ2-4; tentatively, D is TRBD1 (6 bases). Germline V gene sequence: CDR1 SGHRS, CDR2 YFSETQ. Trimming shortened V by 7 bases and J by 5 bases, and 7 bases separated the two germline ends. This CDR3 is built from 11 residues. Here the CDR3 reads CASRQENIQYF. CDR3 coding DNA: TGCGCCAGCCGACAGGAAAACATTCAGTACTTC.